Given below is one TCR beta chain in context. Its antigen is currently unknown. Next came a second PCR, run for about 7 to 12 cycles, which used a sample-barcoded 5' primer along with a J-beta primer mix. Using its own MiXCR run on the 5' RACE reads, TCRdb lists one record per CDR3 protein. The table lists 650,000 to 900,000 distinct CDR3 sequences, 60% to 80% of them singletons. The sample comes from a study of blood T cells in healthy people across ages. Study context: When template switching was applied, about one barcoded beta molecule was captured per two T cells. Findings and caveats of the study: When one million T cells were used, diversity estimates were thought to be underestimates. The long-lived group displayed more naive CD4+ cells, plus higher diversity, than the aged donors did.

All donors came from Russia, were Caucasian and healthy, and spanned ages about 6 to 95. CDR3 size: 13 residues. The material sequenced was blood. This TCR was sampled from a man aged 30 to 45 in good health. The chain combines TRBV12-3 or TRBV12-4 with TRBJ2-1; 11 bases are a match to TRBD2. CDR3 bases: TGTGCGGTAGCGGGGGGGCGGAGCAATGAGCAGTTCTTC. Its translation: CAVAGGRSNEQFF.